This T cell receptor (beta chain) was profiled in a study of vaccination and CD4 T cells after COVID-19. Treatment: approximately 11-day PBMC culture with coronavirus spike peptide pools or control peptides (ViraFEST assay). About this clonotype itself: What it binds is unknown.

The CDR3 length is 15 residues. V was pared by 6 bases and J by 5 bases, with 11 bases of the junction left unmatched. Germline loops: CDR1 MDHEN, CDR2 SYDVKM. With the Oncomine TCR Beta short-read assay, DNA from cultured CD4+ T cells was sequenced. MiXCR, run by TCRdb on the PCR reads, gives a single entry per CDR3 protein. The sample lists about 13,000 distinct CDR3 sequences, approximately 52% seen once, with about 16% in the top ten. The sequence was collected from a human donor who had recovered from COVID-19. Sequencing was done on a sample of CD4+ T cells from blood, cultured in vitro. This chain links TRBV28 with TRBJ1-1; 8 nucleotides match TRBD1. DNA of the CDR3: TGTGCCAGCAGATCCGGACAGGGAGGGAAAACTGAAGCTTTCTTT. This encodes CASRSGQGGKTEAFF.